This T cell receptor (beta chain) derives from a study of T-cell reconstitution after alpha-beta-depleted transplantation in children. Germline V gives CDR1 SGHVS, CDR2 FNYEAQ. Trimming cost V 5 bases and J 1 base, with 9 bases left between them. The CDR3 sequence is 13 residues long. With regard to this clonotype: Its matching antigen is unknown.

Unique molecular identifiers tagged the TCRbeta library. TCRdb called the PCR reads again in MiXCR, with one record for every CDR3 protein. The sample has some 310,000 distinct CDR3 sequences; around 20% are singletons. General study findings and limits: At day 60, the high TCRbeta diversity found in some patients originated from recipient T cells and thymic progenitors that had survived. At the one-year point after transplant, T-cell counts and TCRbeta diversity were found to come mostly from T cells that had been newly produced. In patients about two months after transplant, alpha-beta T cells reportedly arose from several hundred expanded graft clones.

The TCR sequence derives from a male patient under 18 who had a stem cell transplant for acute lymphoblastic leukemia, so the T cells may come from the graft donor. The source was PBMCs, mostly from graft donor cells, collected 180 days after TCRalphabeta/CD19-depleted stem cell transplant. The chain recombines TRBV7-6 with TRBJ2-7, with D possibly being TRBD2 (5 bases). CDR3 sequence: CASSIGGSYEQYF. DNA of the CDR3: TGTGCCAGCAGCATCGGAGGATCCTACGAGCAGTACTTC.